These 30 T cell receptor beta chains were all obtained from the same sample, sequenced in a study of shared clonotypes between healthy human individuals (dated by TCRdb to between 2020 and 2021). The protocol used for the library was the immunoSEQ multiplex PCR assay. Entries here come from immuneACCESS through TCRdb and include only in-frame sequences with V and J called. Some clones fail to appear in such tables; in the studies checked, an unresolved V gene covers under half of the shortfall, and the cause of the remainder is unknown. In all, the sample holds roughly 1,000,000 clones, and around 78% of those were seen once. The ten largest account for roughly 0.65% of the sample. Sequenced: memory CD4+ T cells from PBMCs. Explained via the paper, the cell subset or site label denotes: CD45RA-negative fraction. The receptor source for this set is a man aged 18 to 29 in good health. Some clones in this sample may be carry-over from other donors' samples.

With respect to this clone: The same CDR3 is also encoded by other DNA sequences in this sample. The J gene is TRBJ1-5, the V gene TRBV15, with D tentatively TRBD1 (5 bases). Trimming stripped 5 bases from V and 6 bases from J, with 8 bases between. The CDR3 runs 12 residues. CDR1 and CDR2 (germline): LNHNV, YYDKDF (reference sequence). The CDR3 bases are TGTGCCACCAGCCGAGGGGTTCAGCCCCAGCATTTT. It yields the protein CATSRGVQPQHF.

The chain uses TRBV12-5 and TRBJ2-5; 7 bases fit TRBD1. CDR1 LGHNT and CDR2 FRNRAP come from the germline V gene. Unmatched junction bases numbered 13, after V lost 7 bases and J lost 5 bases. The CDR3 has 15 residues. CDR3 protein: CASAEDRAGRETQYF. CDR3 in DNA: TGTGCTAGTGCCGAAGACAGGGCGGGCCGGGAGACCCAGTACTTC.

This chain connects TRBV2 to TRBJ2-1; 7 nucleotides align to TRBD2. The CDR3 length is 13 residues. V gave up 7 bases and J gave up 8 bases; unmatched junction bases: 8. CDR1 is SNHLY, CDR2 FYNNEI, per germline. CDR3 DNA: TGTGCCAGCATTCGGGAGGTTGGGTATGAGCAGTTCTTC. Its translation: CASIREVGYEQFF.

In its sample, this clone was seen once. Just one base apart from a much larger clone, this may be a read error. This specimen includes other DNA sequences encoding the same CDR3. This chain joins TRBV11-2 and TRBJ1-2; tentative D call: TRBD1 (5 bases). The CDR3 spans 16 residues. CDR1 SGHAT and CDR2 FQNNGV come from the germline V gene. Trimming removed 0 bases from V and 8 bases from J, with 19 bases in between. CDR3 sequence reads: CASSLDGGTGTFGYTF. CDR3 sequence (DNA): TGTGCCAGCAGCTTAGACGGCGGGACTGGGACCTTCGGCTACACCTTC.

The chain has TRBV18 and TRBJ2-2; 12 bases map to TRBD2. Looked up from germline, CDR1 is KGHSH and CDR2 is LQKENI. The CDR3 has 18 residues. V lost 5 bases and J lost 0; bases outside the gene matches: 7. This CDR3 reads CASSYIGLAGPNTGELFF. The CDR3 bases are TGTGCCAGCTCATATATCGGACTAGCGGGGCCGAACACCGGGGAGCTGTTTTTT.

The rearrangement uses TRBV29-1 and TRBJ2-1, with D perhaps matching TRBD2 (5 bases). This CDR3 is built from 15 residues. In germline, CDR1 is SQVTM, CDR2 ANQGSEA. Trimming took off 2 bases at V and 9 bases at J, with 20 bases between the two ends. CDR3 in amino acids: CSVEIQRTRLREQFF. In DNA, the CDR3 is TGCAGCGTTGAAATCCAGCGGACCCGGCTACGTGAGCAGTTCTTC.

J is TRBJ1-4 and V is TRBV19; a weak D match, TRBD1 (5 bases). This CDR3 has 15 amino acids. CDR1 is LNHDA, CDR2 SQIVND, per germline (reference sequence). Trimming cost V 5 bases and J 0 bases, with 10 bases left between them. The CDR3 reads CASSHRTSTNEKLFF. The DNA of the CDR3 is TGTGCCAGTAGTCACAGGACCTCAACTAATGAAAAACTGTTTTTT. Drawing the rest from reference TRBV19 and TRBJ1-4, the complete variable domain is DGGITQSPKYLFRKEGQNVTLSCEQNLNHDAMYWYRQDPGQGLRLIYYSQIVNDFQKGDIAEGYSVSREKKESFPLTVTSAQKNPTAFYLCASSHRTSTNEKLFFGSGTQLSVL.

The chain joins TRBV4-1 to TRBJ2-5; TRBD2 agrees at 8 bases. CDR1 MGHRA and CDR2 YSYEKL come from the germline V gene. The CDR3 runs 18 residues. The J segment lost 5 bases and the V segment lost 0 bases, leaving 14 bases of the junction unmatched. The CDR3 bases are TGCGCCAGCAGCCAAGATAGCCGGAGCGGGAGAAGTCACGAGACCCAGTACTTC. Its translation: CASSQDSRSGRSHETQYF.

The gene calls are TRBV5-1 and TRBJ2-5; 8 positions match TRBD2. The germline V gene encodes CDR1 SGHRS and CDR2 YFSETQ. The CDR3 is 14 residues long. V gave up 0 bases and J gave up 4 bases; unmatched junction bases: 2. The CDR3 sequence is CASSLEAGGETQYF. CDR3 in DNA: TGCGCCAGCAGCTTGGAGGCGGGAGGAGAGACCCAGTACTTC.

A note on this clone: Distinct nucleotide sequences in the sample also encode this CDR3. V gene TRBV28 combines with J gene TRBJ2-4; D gene uncertain. Germline CDR1 reads MDHEN; CDR2 reads SYDVKM. V lost 6 bases and J lost 1, with 10 bases in between. This CDR3 is built from 14 residues. The CDR3 sequence is CASRTGLAKNIQYF. For the CDR3, the DNA is TGTGCCAGCAGAACGGGCCTGGCCAAAAACATTCAGTACTTC. The full variable domain, completed using reference TRBV28 and TRBJ2-4, is DVKVTQSSRYLVKRTGEKVFLECVQDMDHENMFWYRQDPGLGLRLIYFSYDVKMKEKGDIPEGYSVSREKKERFSLILESASTNQTSMYLCASRTGLAKNIQYFGAGTRLSVL.

The rearrangement uses TRBV18 and TRBJ1-2; TRBD1 matches at 8 bases. V lost 3 bases to trimming and J lost 3 bases; unmatched junction nucleotides: 3. CDR3 length equals 14 residues. The germline gives CDR1 KGHSH, CDR2 LQKENI. This CDR3 is CASSPLGQDYGYTF. The CDR3 DNA reads as TGTGCCAGCTCACCCCTGGGACAGGACTATGGCTACACCTTC.

A remark on this clone: This may stem from a read error, because a much larger clone lies one nucleotide away. Within the sample, other DNA sequences also encode this same CDR3. V and J are TRBV5-1 and TRBJ1-1; D might be TRBD1 (5 bases). The CDR3 is 14 residues long. Germline loops: CDR1 SGHRS, CDR2 YFSETQ. With 0 bases removed from V and 1 base from J, the gap between germline ends came to 7 bases. The CDR3 bases are TGCGCCAGCAGCTTGGCTGGGGGGAACACTGAAGCTTTCTTT. Residues: CASSLAGGNTEAFF.

This chain joins TRBV6-1 and TRBJ2-7, with 7 bases matching TRBD1. This CDR3 has 15 residues. Losses at the gene ends were 1 base for V and 3 bases for J; bases not matched to a gene: 6. Germline V lookup: CDR1 MNHNS, CDR2 SASEGT. CDR3: CASSEGQGPFYEQYF. In DNA, the CDR3 is TGTGCCAGCAGTGAAGGACAGGGCCCCTTCTACGAGCAGTACTTC.

The CDR3 loop is CASSGYREGQETQYF. CDR3 nucleotides: TGTGCCAGCAGCGGGTACAGGGAAGGCCAAGAGACCCAGTACTTC. V is TRBV7-2 and J is TRBJ2-5; tentatively, D is TRBD1 (6 bases). Germline CDR1 SGHTA, CDR2 FQGNSA. There are 15 residues in the CDR3. The V and J ends lost 5 bases and 1 base respectively, with 14 bases between them.

This clone is a singleton in its sample. The rearrangement uses TRBV6-1 and TRBJ2-7; TRBD2 matches 9 bases. The CDR3 consists of 12 residues. V shed 6 bases, J shed 12 bases, and the junction held 9 bases outside the gene matches. Per the germline V gene, CDR1 is MNHNS and CDR2 is SASEGT. In nucleotides, the CDR3 is TGTGCCAGCAGATCACTAGGCGGGAGGGTGTACTTC. Translation gives CASRSLGGRVYF.

The rearrangement uses TRBV15 and TRBJ2-3; 8 nucleotides match TRBD1. This CDR3 has 15 residues. V gave up 1 base and J gave up 6 bases; unmatched junction bases: 6. Germline lookup yields CDR1 LNHNV and CDR2 YYDKDF (reference sequence). CDR3 sequence (DNA): TGTGCCACCAGCAGAGTGGGACAGGTCGGCGATACGCAGTATTTT. Its translation is CATSRVGQVGDTQYF.

V is TRBV5-1 and J is TRBJ2-3; 10 bases map to TRBD1. The CDR3 has 15 residues. Losses at the gene ends were 3 bases for V and 3 bases for J; bases not matched to a gene: 4. Germline CDR1 reads SGHRS; CDR2 reads YFSETQ. The CDR3 loop reads CASSYRDRGTDTQYF. The CDR3 DNA follows: TGCGCCAGCAGCTACCGGGACAGGGGTACAGATACGCAGTATTTT.

On this clone: A clone one base away is much larger, so this may be a read error. In DNA form, the CDR3 reads TGCGCCAGCAGCACCTCCTCCGCAAGCACTGAAGCTTTCTTT. Its protein is CASSTSSASTEAFF. V gene TRBV5-1 combines with J gene TRBJ1-1; D is unclear. Trimming left V 4 bases short and J 4 bases short, with 14 bases between. The CDR3 length is 14 residues. Germline V gives CDR1 SGHRS, CDR2 YFSETQ.

V gene TRBV5-1 combines with J gene TRBJ2-3; D is possibly TRBD1 or TRBD2 (5 bases each). CDR1 and CDR2 from the germline V gene are SGHRS and YFSETQ. The CDR3 is 15 amino acids. Trimming removed 2 bases at V and 2 bases at J, with 12 bases between. The CDR3 is CASSFPRDLTDTQYF. In DNA, the CDR3 is TGCGCCAGCAGCTTTCCCAGGGACCTCACAGATACGCAGTATTTT.

The V gene is TRBV6-1, the J gene TRBJ1-2; 8 positions agree with TRBD1. Germline lookup yields CDR1 MNHNS and CDR2 SASEGT. J was trimmed by 5 bases and V by 2 bases; bases with no gene match: 4. The CDR3 extends over 14 amino acids. The CDR3 sequence: CASSEQGARYGYTF. In nucleotides, the CDR3 is TGTGCCAGCAGTGAACAGGGGGCGAGGTATGGCTACACCTTC.

The chain employs TRBV5-6 and TRBJ1-2; tentatively, D is TRBD1 (5 bases). The germline V gene encodes CDR1 SGHDT and CDR2 YYEEEE. V dropped 6 bases and J dropped 8 bases, with 29 bases sitting between them. The CDR3 loop spans 17 amino acids. CDR3 amino acids: CASKTRGTTSPWGGYTF. CDR3 sequence (DNA): TGTGCCAGCAAAACAAGGGGCACTACCTCCCCTTGGGGCGGCTACACCTTC.

This clone was seen only a few times. The gene calls are TRBV5-1 and TRBJ2-1, with D hard to call. The germline V gene encodes CDR1 SGHRS and CDR2 YFSETQ. Trimming took 1 base from V and 5 from J, leaving 13 bases between them. The CDR3 is 15 residues long. The CDR3 protein is CASSLSPRWDNEQFF. CDR3 nucleotides: TGCGCCAGCAGCTTGTCTCCCAGGTGGGACAATGAGCAGTTCTTC.

This chain links TRBV6-5 with TRBJ2-5, with D perhaps TRBD2 (5 bases). Trimming pared 7 bases from V and 3 bases from J, leaving 12 bases between. The length of the CDR3 is 13 residues. CDR1 is MNHEY and CDR2 is SVGAGI in the germline V gene. The CDR3 sequence: CASTYPGEETQYF. CDR3 nucleotides: TGTGCCAGCACCTACCCCGGGGAAGAGACCCAGTACTTC.

This chain joins TRBV2 and TRBJ2-5, with D possibly TRBD2 on 6 matching bases. Trimming removed 8 bases at V and 1 base at J, with 11 bases between. Germline values: CDR1 SNHLY, CDR2 FYNNEI. The CDR3 runs 13 residues. The CDR3 protein is CASLRGSQETQYF. For the CDR3, the DNA is TGTGCCAGCTTGCGGGGCTCCCAAGAGACCCAGTACTTC.

The gene calls are TRBV4-1 and TRBJ2-1; 10 bases map to TRBD2. This CDR3 region has 16 residues. V was pared by 1 base and J by 4 bases, with 4 bases of the junction left unmatched. The germline CDR1 and CDR2 sequences are MGHRA and YSYEKL. Here the CDR3 reads CASSQGGLASYNEQFF. CDR3 sequence (DNA): TGCGCCAGCAGCCAAGGGGGACTAGCGTCTTACAATGAGCAGTTCTTC.

The CDR3 coding sequence is TGTGCCAGCAGTTCCGCTCCCGGGCCCTACTACGAGCAGTACTTC. It is translated as CASSSAPGPYYEQYF. The chain has TRBV6-5 and TRBJ2-5; D is uncertain. Gene TRBJ2-7 matches the end of the DNA better, so the J call may be wrong. This CDR3 is built from 15 residues. Germline V gene sequence: CDR1 MNHEY, CDR2 SVGAGI.

The CDR3 loop is CASRPGLAGASQFF. The CDR3 nucleotides are TGTGCCAGCAGACCGGGACTAGCGGGAGCGAGTCAGTTCTTC. The chain carries TRBV25-1 and TRBJ2-1; 14 nucleotides align to TRBD2. V trimming: 6 bases; J trimming: 13 bases; junction bases outside the gene matches: 8. The CDR3 consists of 14 residues. The V gene's germline CDR1 is MGHDK and CDR2 SYGVNS.

The rearrangement joins TRBV30 to TRBJ2-5; D not resolved. Trimming pared 2 bases from V and 1 base from J, leaving 14 bases between. The CDR3 has 15 residues. Germline-derived CDR1 and CDR2 are GTSNPN and SVGIG (reference sequence). CDR3 loop: CAWSFGAPAQETQYF. The CDR3 DNA reads as TGTGCCTGGAGTTTCGGCGCCCCGGCCCAAGAGACCCAGTACTTC.

The chain uses TRBV5-6 and TRBJ1-1; 8 positions match TRBD1. V was clipped by 4 bases and J by 11 bases; unmatched bases: 4. Per the germline V gene, CDR1 is SGHDT and CDR2 is YYEEEE. The CDR3 covers 11 residues. The DNA of the CDR3 is TGTGCCAGCAGCCTACAGGGGGTTGCTTTCTTT. Protein product: CASSLQGVAFF.

V gene TRBV4-2 combines with J gene TRBJ2-3, with TRBD2 as a possible D gene (6 bases). The ends were cut back, 5 bases at V and 2 bases at J, with 17 bases in the middle. This CDR3 is 16 amino acids long. Looked up from germline, CDR1 is LGHNA and CDR2 is YNFKEQ. The DNA of the CDR3 is TGTGCCAGCAGCGAAAGACCGGGACTGTCCACAGATACGCAGTATTTT. Amino acid sequence: CASSERPGLSTDTQYF.